The rows below give T cell receptor beta chains drawn from one sample of a study of T cell responses to AZD1222 COVID-19 vaccine. Profiled with immunoSEQ multiplex PCR; TCRdb holds only in-frame clones, not every one. The table includes around 110,000 clones, just under 95% detected once. This specimen consisted of peripheral blood, obtained on day 0 of AZD1222 vaccination. These receptors came from an adult in good health. Each CDR3 is given with its conserved first and last residue. Each record gives: D gene, V gene, J gene, CDR3 DNA, CDR3 protein. A D gene is named only where the DNA matches it firmly.

NA,TRBV16,TRBJ1-1,TGTGCCAGCAGCCAATCCCGAGGGTTAGGAGGGGGTGACACTGAAGCTTTCTTT,CASSQSRGLGGGDTEAFF
NA,TRBV12-2,TRBJ2-5,TGTGCAAGTCCCACTAGCGGGAGGGCAGGAGAGACCCAGTACTTC,CASPTSGRAGETQYF
NA,TRBV27,TRBJ1-5,TGTGCCAGCAGTTTATCTGGAGCTGGCAATCAGCCCCAGCATTTT,CASSLSGAGNQPQHF
NA,TRBV2,TRBJ1-5,TGTGCCAGCCTATCAGGGTTGGGTAGGCATTTT,CASLSGLGRHF
NA,TRBV3-1/TRBV3-2,TRBJ2-7,TGTGCCAGCAGCCGGTCCGGGACCTACTACGAGCAGTACTTC,CASSRSGTYYEQYF
NA,TRBV19,TRBJ2-3,TGTGCCAGTAAGGTTTCAGGACTCACAGATACGCAGTATTTT,CASKVSGLTDTQYF
NA,TRBV19,TRBJ1-2,TGTGCCAGTAGTATGCGAGGGAGCAACTATGGCTACACCTTC,CASSMRGSNYGYTF
TRBD1,TRBV10-3,TRBJ1-1,TGTGCCATCAGTGAATCGGACAGGGAAGCTTTCTTT,CAISESDREAFF
TRBD2,TRBV9,TRBJ2-3,TGTGCCAGCAGCGTAGTTGGACTAGGGGACACAGATACGCAGTATTTT,CASSVVGLGDTDTQYF
NA,TRBV21-1,TRBJ2-7,TGTGCCAGCAGCTCCCCTGAGGCGGGAGACCCCTACGAGCAGTACTTC,CASSSPEAGDPYEQYF
NA,TRBV5-7,TRBJ2-3,TGTGCCAGCACCCCGGGGAGTCATAAGTATTTT,CASTPGSHKYF
NA,TRBV10-2,TRBJ1-2,TGCGCCGACAAGAGAGGAAGAGGCTACACCTTC,CADKRGRGYTF